This TCR beta chain was sequenced for a study of cytomegalovirus exposure and HLA in healthy donors. Looking at the study overall: In a later analysis, it was reported that the approximately 110 validation repertoires had been produced on the same platform as the roughly 700 repertoires belonging to the first cohort.

The germline V gene encodes CDR1 LGHNT and CDR2 FRNRAP. The V and J ends lost 4 bases and 3 bases, in that order; junction bases with no gene match: 4. The CDR3 is 15 residues long. Sequencing was performed with immunoSEQ multiplex PCR; in TCRdb, only in-frame clones are kept and a portion is missing. The sample has some 170,000 clones; approximately 89% are singletons. This chain uses TRBV12-5 with TRBJ2-2; 8 nucleotides align to TRBD1. The clonotype comes from a man between 18 and 35 years old in good health and CMV-seropositive. The material sequenced was PBMCs. This CDR3 reads CASGSGQVYTGELFF. The CDR3 nucleotides are TGTGCTAGTGGTTCGGGACAGGTTTACACCGGGGAGCTGTTTTTT.